The 21 T cell receptor beta chains below were found in one sample sequenced in a study of PD-L1 blockade in urothelial cancer. TCRdb's copy holds only in-frame clones and misses some; the assay was immunoSEQ multiplex PCR. The sample shows 30,000 to 40,000 clones, about four fifths of them seen only once. Source: PBMCs, taken around atezolizumab (anti-PD-L1) treatment. Receptors originate from a man between 60 and 75 years old with urothelial cancer.

J is TRBJ1-3 and V is TRBV27, with 7 bases lining up with TRBD1. This CDR3 has 14 residues. CDR1 MNHEY and CDR2 SMNVEV come from the germline V gene (reference sequence). Germline trimming cut 5 bases from V and 4 bases from J; bases unmatched to any gene: 5. The CDR3 loop is CASSPTGVGNTIYF. Written as DNA, the CDR3 is TGTGCCAGCAGTCCCACAGGGGTCGGAAACACCATATATTTT.

DNA for the CDR3: TGTGCCAGCAGCTTGAGTCCCTCCTACAATGAGCAGTTCTTC. It yields the protein CASSLSPSYNEQFF. The V and J genes are TRBV11-2 and TRBJ2-1; no definite D call. V was pared by 3 bases and J by 0 bases, with 6 bases between. The CDR3 totals 14 residues. Looked up from germline, CDR1 is SGHAT and CDR2 is FQNNGV.

This chain connects TRBV27 to TRBJ2-7; the match to TRBD1 covers 7 bases. Germline CDR1 is MNHEY and CDR2 is SMNVEV (reference sequence). The CDR3 extends over 13 amino acids. Unmatched junction bases numbered 10, after V lost 8 bases and J lost 6 bases. CDR3 protein: CASGQGVLGEQYF. CDR3 DNA sequence: TGTGCCAGCGGGCAGGGGGTCTTAGGCGAGCAGTACTTC.

CDR3 in DNA: TGTGCCAGTAGTATCGAAGCCAGAGGAGGCTACACCTTC. Protein sequence: CASSIEARGGYTF. This chain joins TRBV19 and TRBJ1-2; D gene ambiguous. V was pared by 3 bases and J by 8 bases, with 13 bases between. Germline V gives CDR1 LNHDA, CDR2 SQIVND (reference sequence). The CDR3 extends over 13 amino acids.

The genes are TRBV28 and TRBJ1-1; D not certain. Germline CDR1 and CDR2: MDHEN and SYDVKM. This CDR3 contains 13 residues. Trimming took 3 bases from V and 0 from J, leaving 5 bases between them. CDR3 DNA: TGTGCCAGCAGTTTTGTTATGAACACTGAAGCTTTCTTT. Its translation is CASSFVMNTEAFF.

This clone was seen more than once but under ten times. V usage is TRBV5-5 and J usage is TRBJ1-2, with no clear D. This CDR3 is built from 13 residues. Trimming cost V 4 bases and J 4 bases, with 11 bases left between them. Germline CDR1 is SGHKS and CDR2 is YYEKEE (reference sequence). The CDR3 bases are TGTGCCAGCAGCCCGGGGTTGCTCTATGGCTACACCTTC. It specifies CASSPGLLYGYTF.

The J gene is TRBJ1-1, the V gene TRBV5-1, with D possibly matching TRBD1 (5 bases). The CDR3 is made up of 14 amino acids. Trimming took off 4 bases at V and 6 bases at J, with 16 bases between the two ends. Germline V gene sequence: CDR1 SGHRS, CDR2 YFSETQ. The CDR3 loop reads CASSPVSGDAEAFF. CDR3 nucleotide sequence: TGCGCCAGCAGCCCCGTCTCGGGGGACGCTGAAGCTTTCTTT.

The rearrangement joins TRBV28 to TRBJ2-3; the match to TRBD2 covers 8 bases. The CDR3 extends over 14 amino acids. The V segment lost 5 bases and the J segment 4 bases; nucleotides outside the gene matches: 5. Per the germline V gene, CDR1 is MDHEN and CDR2 is SYDVKM. For the CDR3, the DNA is TGTGCCAGCAGTAGCGGGAGAGTCTCAGATACGCAGTATTTT. Its translation: CASSSGRVSDTQYF.

This chain links TRBV7-2 with TRBJ1-3, with a possible D match to TRBD1 (5 bases). The CDR3 runs 17 residues. The germline gives CDR1 SGHTA, CDR2 FQGNSA. The V and J ends lost 1 base and 0 bases respectively, with 13 bases between them. Written as DNA, the CDR3 is TGTGCCAGCAGCTTAGGCGGACACCAGAGCTCTGGAAACACCATATATTTT. Protein product: CASSLGGHQSSGNTIYF.

This chain links TRBV20-1 with TRBJ2-3; tentative D call: TRBD1 (5 bases). V was trimmed by 6 bases and J by 3 bases, leaving 7 bases between them. This CDR3 is built from 11 residues. Germline CDR1 and CDR2: DFQATT and SNEGSKA (reference sequence). The CDR3 nucleotides are TGCAGTGCGGGGCAAACAGATACGCAGTATTTT. Residues: CSAGQTDTQYF.

This chain links TRBV5-4 with TRBJ2-1; no definite D call. The CDR3 runs to 13 residues. The germline V gene encodes CDR1 SGHNT and CDR2 YYREEE (reference sequence). V was trimmed by 4 bases and J by 8 bases, leaving 13 bases between them. CDR3 bases: TGTGCCAGCAGCAGCGTATTGAACGATGAGCAGTTCTTC. Its translation is CASSSVLNDEQFF.

This clone turned up a few times. CDR3 DNA: TGTGCCAGCAGTCCTCAAGGGGGGGCTGAAGCTTTCTTT. This sequence encodes CASSPQGGAEAFF. The rearrangement joins TRBV27 to TRBJ1-1; D is possibly TRBD1 (6 bases). V shed 5 bases and J shed 6 bases, with 13 bases lying between them. The V gene's germline CDR1 is MNHEY and CDR2 SMNVEV (reference sequence). This CDR3 is built from 13 residues.

This chain uses TRBV28 with TRBJ1-2; no definite D call. The V end lost 4 bases, the J end lost 3 bases, and 15 bases lay between the germline ends. The germline V gene has CDR1 MDHEN and CDR2 SYDVKM. The CDR3 is made up of 15 amino acids. The CDR3 loop reads CASSSPSLSDYGYTF. The CDR3 bases are TGTGCCAGCAGTTCCCCTAGTTTGTCCGACTATGGCTACACCTTC.

This chain links TRBV7-9 with TRBJ1-4, with 9 positions matching TRBD1. This CDR3 is built from 15 residues. The V gene end was trimmed by 4 bases and the J gene end by 7 bases; junction bases not matched to a gene: 7. Germline V gene data show CDR1 as SEHNR and CDR2 as FQNEAQ (reference sequence). In nucleotides, the CDR3 is TGTGCCAGCAGCTGGACAGGGGCGCTTCCTGAAAAACTGTTTTTT. It specifies CASSWTGALPEKLFF. The whole variable domain, filled in from reference TRBV7-9 and TRBJ1-4, reads DTGVSQNPRHKITKRGQNVTFRCDPISEHNRLYWYRQTLGQGPEFLTYFQNEAQLEKSRLLSDRFSAERPKGSFSTLEIQRTEQGDSAMYLCASSWTGALPEKLFFGSGTQLSVL.

The chain joins TRBV30 to TRBJ2-6, with D perhaps matching TRBD2 (5 bases). This CDR3 has 21 amino acids. The V end was cut by 3 bases, the J end by 9 bases, with 36 bases between. CDR1 and CDR2 (germline): GTSNPN, SVGIG (reference sequence). CDR3 sequence reads: CAWSADFLAVPGSSAINVLTF. As DNA, the CDR3 is TGTGCCTGGAGCGCGGACTTCCTTGCGGTCCCAGGATCAAGTGCGATCAACGTCCTGACTTTC. Filled out from reference TRBV30 and TRBJ2-6, the complete variable domain reads SQTIHQWPATLVQPVGSPLSLECTVEGTSNPNLYWYRQAAGRGLQLLFYSVGIGQISSEVPQNLSASRPQDRQFILSSKKLLLSDSGFYLCAWSADFLAVPGSSAINVLTFGAGSRLTVL.

This clone was observed a single time. The chain recombines TRBV19 with TRBJ1-3; TRBD1 might be the D (5 bases). The germline V gene has CDR1 LNHDA and CDR2 SQIVND (reference sequence). The CDR3 runs 14 residues. Trimming took 7 bases from V and 0 from J, leaving 10 bases between them. CDR3 amino acids: CASTTDSSGNTIYF. CDR3 bases: TGTGCCAGTACGACAGACAGCTCTGGAAACACCATATATTTT.

This chain uses TRBV9 with TRBJ2-5; D is ambiguous. Trimming removed 0 bases at V and 2 bases at J, with 8 bases between. This CDR3 region has 14 residues. The V gene's germline CDR1 is SGDLS and CDR2 YYNGEE. This CDR3 reads CASSVETRQETQYF. DNA for the CDR3: TGTGCCAGCAGCGTAGAAACAAGACAAGAGACCCAGTACTTC. The full variable domain, completed using reference TRBV9 and TRBJ2-5, is DSGVTQTPKHLITATGQRVTLRCSPRSGDLSVYWYQQSLDQGLQFLIQYYNGEERAKGNILERFSAQQFPDLHSELNLSSLELGDSALYFCASSVETRQETQYFGPGTRLLVL.

V usage is TRBV28 and J usage is TRBJ2-7; TRBD2 matches 11 bases. In germline, CDR1 is MDHEN, CDR2 SYDVKM. This CDR3 comprises 15 residues. Trimming took 6 bases from V and 4 from J; bases not matched to a gene: 8. The CDR3 loop reads CASSAPTSGKYEQYF. CDR3 DNA: TGTGCCAGCAGCGCTCCGACTAGCGGGAAATACGAGCAGTACTTC.

The chain employs TRBV5-1 and TRBJ1-2; D not certain. The V gene's germline CDR1 is SGHRS and CDR2 YFSETQ. V was shortened by 3 bases and J by 8 bases, with 20 bases between the two germline ends. This CDR3 comprises 15 residues. This CDR3 is CASSWRVAHEDGYTF. The DNA for the CDR3 is TGCGCCAGCAGCTGGCGGGTGGCACACGAAGACGGCTACACCTTC.

The genes are TRBV7-2 and TRBJ2-1, with a weak D call TRBD2 (6 bases). V gave up 5 bases and J gave up 7 bases, with 21 bases separating them. The CDR3 sequence is 16 residues long. The V gene's germline CDR1 is SGHTA and CDR2 FQGNSA. CDR3 nucleotide sequence: TGTGCCAGCAGCCAACCCGGGACTCGTATACTAAATGAGCAGTTCTTC. Its translation: CASSQPGTRILNEQFF.

The sample holds a few counts of this clone. The chain is built from TRBV7-2 and TRBJ2-1; 7 nucleotides align to TRBD1. This CDR3 contains 15 residues. Germline V gives CDR1 SGHTA, CDR2 FQGNSA. Trimming removed 0 bases from V and 3 bases from J; junction bases left unmatched: 2. In DNA form, the CDR3 reads TGTGCCAGCAGCTTAGCGGGACAGAGCTACAATGAGCAGTTCTTC. This codes for CASSLAGQSYNEQFF. Based on the CDR3 plus reference TRBV7-2 and TRBJ2-1, the full variable domain is GAGVSQSPSNKVTEKGKDVELRCDPISGHTALYWYRQSLGQGLEFLIYFQGNSAPDKSGLPSDRFSAERTGGSVSTLTIQRTQQEDSAVYLCASSLAGQSYNEQFFGPGTRLTVL.